This TCR beta chain was sequenced for a study of T cell changes during pregnancy in multiple sclerosis. CDR3 size: 16 residues. This clone was found once. Measured with immunoSEQ multiplex PCR; TCRdb has only the in-frame clones, and not every one. Of 70,000 to 80,000 clones in the sample, about 93% were seen once. This specimen was peripheral blood, taken in the first trimester of pregnancy. The chain is built from TRBV21-1 and TRBJ1-2. TRBV21-1 has pseudogene status. The origin of this receptor is a female donor with multiple sclerosis, enrolled in a pregnancy study. CDR3 loop: CASSKARGGLALGYTF. The CDR3 DNA is TGTGCCAGCAGCAAAGCTAGGGGAGGCCTGGCCCTAGGCTACACCTTC.